What follows is one TCR beta chain and its context. Its antigen is as yet unknown. Unsorted PBMC DNA went through sequencing on ten immunoSEQ deep assay plates. Only in-frame clones appear in the TCRdb table, and some are missing; sequencing was by immunoSEQ multiplex PCR. This repertoire shows fewer than 600,000 clones, roughly 78% found once; its top ten account for 10% to 15%. Participating donors were healthy, HIV-negative adults free of recent acute infections or vaccinations. Roughly 93 million PBMCs supplied genomic DNA for unsorted samples. This entry comes from a study of shared clonotypes between healthy human individuals. V was shortened by 2 bases and J by 4 bases, with 9 bases between the two germline ends. Germline loops: CDR1 SGHDN, CDR2 FVKESK. The CDR3 runs to 14 residues. Study-wide points: The study sampled only blood, and tissue repertoires likely differ.

The sequenced sample consisted of PBMCs. The chain links TRBV14 to TRBJ1-5; D call uncertain. The TCR sequence derives from a woman in her thirties or forties in good health. Some clones in this sample may be carry-over from other donors' samples. Here the CDR3 reads CASSQIRGNQPQHF. The CDR3 coding sequence is TGTGCCAGCAGCCAAATCCGGGGTAATCAGCCCCAGCATTTT.